This T cell receptor beta chain was recorded in a study of T cell repertoires in ileal Crohn's disease (dated by TCRdb to the late 2010s). Regarding the complete study: The median duration of disease was roughly eight years, and at the time of surgery approximately 33% of patients were active smokers. A Rutgeerts score higher than i0 was the definition used for endoscopic postoperative recurrence. Every patient underwent surgery because of a complication, which was stricturing disease in around 60% and penetrating disease in roughly 40%. The study sequenced some 170 mucosal samples from more than 50 patients, taken at several locations on the surgical specimen and at postoperative endoscopy. TCR repertoire analysis was performed in roughly 50 Crohn's disease patients drawn from a prospective multicentre cohort. The study was conducted in parallel with a multicentre cohort built to find predictors of early endoscopic recurrence after ileocolonic resection. Postoperative therapy was given to about half of the patients, with thiopurines administered to 11 patients and anti-TNF agents administered to 15 to 20 patients.

Roughly 0.55 micrograms of biopsy DNA per sample were submitted for commercial TCRB immunosequencing. CDR3 regions were amplified from genomic DNA by Adaptive Biotechnology using a two-step, amplification bias-controlled multiplex PCR. The first PCR used primers for every V and J gene segment; the second PCR added barcodes and Illumina adapters. CDR3 libraries were sequenced on an Illumina instrument. The original pipeline was this. The analysis drew on both the pipelines supplied by the vendor and custom analysis of the raw data in R/Bioconductor running R version 3.3.0. Clonality, which ranges from 0 to 1, was calculated as the inverse of the normalised Shannon entropy across all productive clones. High-frequency clones were defined as the share of the repertoire occupied by the top 100 clones, with only clones passing a 95% confidence test being retained. Repertoire diversity was measured with the Simpson index, and overlap between samples was measured with the Morisita-Horn index. Here the immuneACCESS table is served through TCRdb, limited to in-frame sequences with V and J called. Missing clones are a known gap in these copies; in checked studies unresolved V genes cover under half, and the rest lacks a known reason. V and J calls and clone size follow that table, whereas D and trimming were derived from the DNA. Present in this sample are around 16,000 clones, approximately 94% of which were seen just once. Together, the top ten hold approximately 3.6% of the sample.

Results the study describes overall, beyond this receptor: Endoscopic recurrence was found to be associated with higher high-frequency clone percentages at surgery, and recurrence was observed in all patients with clonality above 26.8% (18/57). More high-frequency clones were carried by sorted CD8 T cells than by CD4 T cells, suggesting that mucosal expansions were mainly CD8. A significantly higher proportion of clonal expansions was observed in active smokers at surgery than in non-smokers (approximately 28% vs 17%, p=0.02). Mucosal CD4 and CD8 T cells were sorted and sequenced only in a subgroup of patients, the size of which was not stated.

The CDR3, cysteine through phenylalanine, is 13 amino acids long. Kept here is only the CDR3 DNA, which spans 39 bases and is read in frame from base 1. CDR1 and CDR2 are drawn from the germline V gene (reference sequence): LNHNV, YYDKDF. V loses 8 bases, J loses 3 bases, and the germline ends lie 14 bases apart. In the case of this clone: It lacks a known antigen. Nothing much larger sits one base from this clone, and base qualities are not available.

Adults with ileal or ileocolonic Crohn's disease and an indication for ileocolonic resection were eligible for inclusion. Whole ileal mucosal biopsies were kept frozen at -80 degrees C prior to DNA extraction. A TRizol-based method was used to extract genomic DNA from the frozen whole biopsies, and the DNA was quantified with a NanoDrop 2000 spectrophotometer. The TCR comes from an adult with Crohn's disease. Sample: ileal tissue. The sequence links TRBV15 to TRBJ2-7; the D gene identity is not certain. This receptor carries the CDR3 CATAEIRGYEQYF. The nucleotide sequence is TGTGCCACCGCAGAGATCAGAGGCTACGAGCAGTACTTC.